This T cell receptor (beta chain) was recorded in a study of identical twins. Study-level results: There were fewer insertions in abundant cord blood beta clonotypes, but memory repertoires showed no such pattern.

On this clonotype itself: Its antigen is unidentified.

TCRdb used MiXCR to reprocess the 5' RACE reads, holding one entry per CDR3 protein. Among roughly 500,000 distinct CDR3 sequences listed, about 20% were seen once. These records were also assigned to another study, of T cells expressing NK-cell markers.

The clonotype was recovered from a woman under 30 in good health. Sequenced input: CD4+ T cells sorted from blood.

CDR3 sequence: CATSDWSQETQYF. CDR3 sequence (DNA): TGTGCCACCAGTGATTGGAGCCAAGAGACCCAGTACTTC. The genes are TRBV24-1 and TRBJ2-5; D is unresolved. Germline assignment: CDR1 KGHDR and CDR2 SFDVKD. V was pared by 2 bases and J by 1 base, with 4 bases between. The CDR3 contains 13 residues.